A single T cell receptor beta chain is shown here with its context. The target antigen is unknown. This sample is part of a study of shared clonotypes between healthy human individuals. Study information: There were three CD4 naive, three CD4 memory, two CD8 naive and one CD8 memory plates per donor. Study-level points and caveats: A generally larger estimated richness was seen in naive subsets than in memory subsets.

It was CD45RO-negative cells, positively selected for CCR7, that made up naive CD8 cells, with terminally differentiated effector memory CD45RA+ cells excluded. All donors qualified as healthy HIV-negative adults and had experienced no recent acute infections or vaccinations. Germline assignment: CDR1 MNHEY and CDR2 SMNVEV (reference sequence). The CDR3 extends over 15 amino acids. Trimming stripped 2 bases from V and 7 bases from J, with 18 bases between. Genomic DNA from each subset was divided evenly over several immunoSEQ plates. Profiled with immunoSEQ multiplex PCR; TCRdb holds only in-frame clones, not every one. The sample holds nearly 2 million clones; about 95% are singletons and the top ten take less than 1.5%.

The sequenced material came from naive CD8+ T cells sorted from blood. The source is a man aged 18 to 30 in good health. The chain combines TRBV27 with TRBJ2-7, with D possibly matching TRBD2 (6 bases). The CDR3 protein is CASSLSIGGVREQYF. The CDR3 DNA follows: TGTGCCAGCAGTTTAAGTATTGGAGGGGTGAGGGAGCAGTACTTC.